This T cell receptor (beta chain) is drawn from a study of T-cell memory formation after mild COVID-19. Across the study: Largely donor-specific TCR clusters were found.

Points from the study as a whole: Later expanders leaned toward CD4+, whereas clones contracting from day 15 to 85 were balanced CD4/CD8. Shrinking CD4+ clones were chiefly CM and EM; CD8+ ones were chiefly EMRA.

The CDR3 loop spans 15 amino acids. Germline-derived CDR1 and CDR2 are SNHLY and FYNNEI. V dropped 7 bases and J dropped 0; count of bases not matched to a gene: 5. With regard to this clonotype: What it recognizes is unknown.

5'RACE primed from the constant segment yielded TCR alpha and TCR beta cDNA libraries bearing sample barcodes and UMIs. Using its own MiXCR run on the 5' RACE reads, TCRdb lists one record per CDR3 protein. Altogether 470,000 or so distinct CDR3 sequences are present, approximately 25% being singletons, with the ten largest covering under 15%. This sequence was found in an adult woman who had mild COVID-19 (a few samples of this study predate the infection). Cell type and time point are not known. The genes are TRBV2 and TRBJ2-2; 7 bases align to TRBD2. The sequenced sample consisted of PBMCs or a T cell subset sorted from them (not recorded which). The CDR3 is CASTLSGTNTGELFF. The CDR3 DNA reads as TGTGCCAGCACTTTAAGCGGGACGAACACCGGGGAGCTGTTTTTT. Based on the CDR3 plus reference TRBV2 and TRBJ2-2, the full variable domain is EPEVTQTPSHQVTQMGQEVILRCVPISNHLYFYWYRQILGQKVEFLVSFYNNEISEKSEIFDDQFSVERPDGSNFTLKIRSTKLEDSAMYFCASTLSGTNTGELFFGEGSRLTVL.